Below, 2 T cell receptor beta chains from the same sample are listed, as sequenced in a study of OX40 agonist ivuxolimab in advanced cancers. Sequencing was performed with immunoSEQ multiplex PCR; in TCRdb, only in-frame clones are kept and a portion is missing. The data show roughly 59,000 clones, 75% to 90% seen once. The material sequenced was CD4+ or CD8+ T cells sorted from blood, taken in a trial of the OX40 agonist ivuxolimab. These receptors originate from an adult with an advanced solid tumor such as melanoma, head and neck, liver or kidney cancer.

The V and J genes are TRBV5-1 and TRBJ2-3; D tentatively reads TRBD1 or TRBD2 (5 bases each). Looked up from germline, CDR1 is SGHRS and CDR2 is YFSETQ. The germline V and J ends were trimmed by 3 bases and 0 bases, with 8 bases remaining between them. The CDR3 sequence is 14 residues long. The chain's CDR3 is CASSSRGSTDTQYF. Here the CDR3 DNA reads TGCGCCAGCAGCTCGAGGGGTAGCACAGATACGCAGTATTTT.

This clone was observed once. The chain has TRBV10-3 and TRBJ2-7; 13 positions agree with TRBD2. The CDR3 totals 14 residues. V dropped 2 bases and J dropped 9; count of bases not matched to a gene: 4. Germline assignment: CDR1 ENHRY and CDR2 SYGVKD. The CDR3 protein is CAISEGLAGVGQYF. DNA for the CDR3: TGTGCCATCAGTGAGGGACTAGCGGGAGTTGGGCAGTACTTC.